Below are 2 T cell receptor beta chains sequenced from a single sample in a study of metastatic and nonmetastatic thyroid tumors. TCRdb called clones again from the PCR reads with MiXCR. The sample shows about 69,000 clones, 11% to 15% of them seen only once. None of the patients had undergone any treatment ahead of thyroid surgery. Sequencing input: blood. The receptors originated from a male donor with papillary thyroid cancer or a benign thyroid nodule (not recorded which). Some clones in this sample may be carry-over from other donors' samples.

The rearrangement links TRBV3-1 to TRBJ2-5; a possible D gene is TRBD2 (5 bases). V lost 5 bases to trimming and J lost 4 bases, with 14 bases between them. This CDR3 spans 14 amino acids. The germline gives CDR1 LGHDT, CDR2 YNNKEL (reference sequence). This chain's CDR3 is CASSTRVFPETQYF. The CDR3 nucleotides are TGTGCCAGCAGCACGAGGGTCTTCCCAGAGACCCAGTACTTC.

This clone was recorded many times. The same CDR3 can be traced to other DNA sequences in this sample. The V call is TRBV29-1, the J call TRBJ2-2; maybe TRBD2 (5 bases). Trimming took off 5 bases at V and 6 bases at J, with 13 bases between the two ends. CDR1 SQVTM and CDR2 ANQGSEA come from the germline V gene. The CDR3 has 13 residues. The CDR3 loop reads CSVRIWESGELFF. As DNA, the CDR3 is TGCAGCGTTCGAATCTGGGAGTCCGGGGAGCTGTTTTTT.